This TCR beta chain appears in the sequencing data of a study of shared clonotypes between healthy human individuals. Study outcomes and limitations: Despite large depth, sorted-subset datasets appeared incompletely sequenced. It was only blood that was sampled, and tissue repertoires likely differ.

The CDR3 extends over 21 amino acids. Germline lookup yields CDR1 SGHRS and CDR2 YFSETQ. The V gene end was trimmed by 4 bases and the J gene end by 1 base; junction bases not matched to a gene: 17. As concerns this clone: Its antigen is not known.

Donors were Caucasian adults residing in Nashville, Tennessee, USA. The authors split each subset's genomic DNA evenly across several immunoSEQ plates. Profiling relied on immunoSEQ multiplex PCR, and the TCRdb table lists in-frame clones only, not all of them. The table has around 1.4 million clones, 98% to 99% seen once. This chain links TRBV5-1 with TRBJ2-5; TRBD2 matches 15 bases. The clonotype originates from a man aged 30-40 years in good health. The sequenced sample consisted of naive CD4+ T cells sorted from blood. The subset was: CD45RA+ positively selected. CDR3 sequence reads: CASSPGLAGGPRRGTQETQYF. Written as DNA, the CDR3 is TGCGCCAGCAGCCCGGGACTAGCGGGAGGTCCCCGCCGAGGGACCCAAGAGACCCAGTACTTC.